The 10 T cell receptor beta chains below were found in one sample sequenced in a study of radiotherapy plus CTLA-4 blockade in lung cancer listed by TCRdb under 2018. The library relied on the immunoSEQ multiplex PCR assay. Entries here come from immuneACCESS through TCRdb and include only in-frame sequences with V and J called. Some clones fail to appear in such tables; in the studies checked, an unresolved V gene covers under half of the shortfall, and the cause of the remainder is unknown. Counted in this sample were about 70,000 clones; 65% to 85% of them appeared once. Of the sample, about a sixth falls within the top ten clones. The specimen was peripheral blood, collected from a patient treated with radiotherapy plus ipilimumab. Receptors originate from a human donor with non-small cell lung cancer whose response to radiotherapy plus ipilimumab could not be evaluated. Some clones in this sample may be carry-over from other donors' samples.

V is TRBV6-5 and J is TRBJ1-6, with 11 bases that match TRBD1. The CDR3 consists of 15 residues. Germline trimming cut 8 bases from V and 7 bases from J; bases unmatched to any gene: 7. CDR1 is MNHEY and CDR2 is SVGAGI in the germline V gene. CDR3 region: CASAGGDRGNSPLHF. DNA for the CDR3: TGTGCCAGCGCGGGGGGGGACAGGGGGAATTCACCCCTCCACTTT.

The gene calls are TRBV27 and TRBJ2-3, with 9 bases matching TRBD1. This CDR3 has 13 residues. Germline assignment: CDR1 MNHEY and CDR2 SMNVEV (reference sequence). The trim removed 7 bases at V and 8 bases at J, leaving 7 bases unmatched. The CDR3 DNA reads as TGTGCCAGCATCCTACAGGGGGCGGGTACGCAGTATTTT. Translated, it gives CASILQGAGTQYF.

CDR3 DNA: TGCGCCAGCAGCCAAGGGGACAGGGACACCGGGGAGCTGTTTTTT. This translates into CASSQGDRDTGELFF. The rearrangement joins TRBV4-1 to TRBJ2-2; 9 bases fit TRBD1. This CDR3 comprises 15 residues. Germline loops: CDR1 MGHRA, CDR2 YSYEKL. The ends lost 1 base at V and 3 bases at J; junction bases unmatched: 0.

This sequence joins TRBV6-4 and TRBJ1-2; D possibly corresponds to TRBD1 (6 bases). Germline lookup yields CDR1 MRHNA and CDR2 SNTAGT. V gave up 6 bases and J gave up 2 bases, with 10 bases separating them. The CDR3 totals 13 residues. The CDR3 DNA follows: TGTGCCAGCAGCCTGGACAGAAACTATGGCTACACCTTC. This encodes CASSLDRNYGYTF.

This clone was seen a single time. The chain joins TRBV28 to TRBJ2-1, with 13 bases lining up with TRBD2. Germline CDR1 reads MDHEN; CDR2 reads SYDVKM. The V and J ends lost 4 bases and 8 bases, in that order; junction bases with no gene match: 5. The CDR3 is 15 amino acids. The chain's CDR3 is CASSYFGLAGDEQFF. CDR3 coding DNA: TGTGCCAGCAGTTATTTCGGACTAGCGGGGGATGAGCAGTTCTTC.

This chain joins TRBV28 and TRBJ1-1, with D uncertain. The CDR3 covers 12 residues. V was shortened by 3 bases and J by 0 bases, with 2 bases between the two germline ends. Germline CDR1 and CDR2: MDHEN and SYDVKM. The CDR3 protein is CASSFMNTEAFF. The CDR3 DNA is TGTGCCAGCAGTTTCATGAACACTGAAGCTTTCTTT. Based on the CDR3 plus reference TRBV28 and TRBJ1-1, the full variable domain is DVKVTQSSRYLVKRTGEKVFLECVQDMDHENMFWYRQDPGLGLRLIYFSYDVKMKEKGDIPEGYSVSREKKERFSLILESASTNQTSMYLCASSFMNTEAFFGQGTRLTVV.

The rearrangement uses TRBV19 and TRBJ1-6; TRBD1 matches at 9 bases. This CDR3 spans 15 amino acids. V trimming: 6 bases; J trimming: 7 bases; junction bases outside the gene matches: 7. Per the germline V gene, CDR1 is LNHDA and CDR2 is SQIVND (reference sequence). The CDR3 loop reads CASSRRDRENSPLHF. The CDR3 DNA reads TGTGCCAGTAGCCGCCGGGACAGGGAGAATTCACCCCTCCACTTT.

The genes are TRBV2 and TRBJ1-2; D gene ambiguous. Germline V lookup: CDR1 SNHLY, CDR2 FYNNEI. V lost 2 bases and J 4 bases, leaving 8 bases between the germline ends. The CDR3 extends over 13 amino acids. As DNA, the CDR3 is TGTGCCAGCAGTGAATCTGTATCCTATGGCTACACCTTC. Residues: CASSESVSYGYTF.

The chain joins TRBV9 to TRBJ1-3, with D tentatively TRBD1 (6 bases). With 2 bases removed from V and 2 bases from J, the gap between germline ends came to 17 bases. Germline V gene lookup returns CDR1 SGDLS and CDR2 YYNGEE. The CDR3 sequence is 17 residues long. The CDR3 DNA reads TGTGCCAGCAGCGTGGGCGGGGCCGGGGGGCCTGGAAACACCATATATTTT. It is translated as CASSVGGAGGPGNTIYF.

This clone was detected only a few times. The rearrangement joins TRBV30 to TRBJ1-6, with D possibly matching TRBD1 (5 bases). The V end was cut by 4 bases, the J end by 5 bases, with 15 bases between. This CDR3 is 15 amino acids long. Germline V gene data show CDR1 as GTSNPN and CDR2 as SVGIG (reference sequence). The CDR3 reads CAWTSGRGDNSPLHF. As DNA, the CDR3 is TGTGCCTGGACCTCAGGGAGGGGCGATAATTCACCCCTCCACTTT.